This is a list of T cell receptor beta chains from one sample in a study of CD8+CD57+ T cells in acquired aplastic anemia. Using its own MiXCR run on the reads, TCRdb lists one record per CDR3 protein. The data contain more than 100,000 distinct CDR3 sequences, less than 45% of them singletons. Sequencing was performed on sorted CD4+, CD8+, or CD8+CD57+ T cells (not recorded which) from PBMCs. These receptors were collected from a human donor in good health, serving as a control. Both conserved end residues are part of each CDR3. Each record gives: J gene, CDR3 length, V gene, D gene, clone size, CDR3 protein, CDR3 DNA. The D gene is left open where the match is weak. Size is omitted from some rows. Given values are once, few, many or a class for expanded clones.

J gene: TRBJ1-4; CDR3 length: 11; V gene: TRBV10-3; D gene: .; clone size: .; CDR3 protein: CAISEDRRLFF; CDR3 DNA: TGTGCCATCAGTGAAGATCGTCGGCTGTTTTTT
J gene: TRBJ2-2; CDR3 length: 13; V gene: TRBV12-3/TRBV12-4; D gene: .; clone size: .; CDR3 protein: CASSFSGPGELFF; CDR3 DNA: TGTGCCAGCAGTTTCTCCGGGCCCGGGGAGCTGTTTTTT
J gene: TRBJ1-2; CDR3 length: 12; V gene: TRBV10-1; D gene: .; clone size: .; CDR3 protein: CASPTSPAGYTF; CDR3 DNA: TGCGCCAGCCCGACCTCCCCTGCTGGCTACACCTTC
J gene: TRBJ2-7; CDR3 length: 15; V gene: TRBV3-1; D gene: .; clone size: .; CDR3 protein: CASSQDPSAYYEQYF; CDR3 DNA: TGTGCCAGCAGCCAAGATCCTAGCGCCTACTACGAGCAGTACTTC
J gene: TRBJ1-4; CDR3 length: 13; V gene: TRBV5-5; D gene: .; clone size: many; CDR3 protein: CASSSGPGEKLFF; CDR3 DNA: TGTGCCAGCAGCTCAGGGCCCGGGGAAAAACTGTTTTTT
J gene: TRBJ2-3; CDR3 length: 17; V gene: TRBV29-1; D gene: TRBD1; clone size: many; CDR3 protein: CSVEGVGWGQGRDTQYF; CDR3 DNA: TGCAGCGTTGAAGGGGTCGGGTGGGGACAGGGTAGAGATACGCAGTATTTT
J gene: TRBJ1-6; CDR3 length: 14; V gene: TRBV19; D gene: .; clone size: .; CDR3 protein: CASSMVSDNSPLHF; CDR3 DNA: TGTGCCAGTAGTATGGTGTCAGATAATTCACCCCTCCACTTT
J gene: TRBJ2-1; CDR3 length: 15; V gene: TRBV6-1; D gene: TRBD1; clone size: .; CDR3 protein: CASGFSGGYGNEQFF; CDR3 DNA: TGTGCCAGTGGCTTTTCAGGGGGCTATGGCAATGAGCAGTTCTTC
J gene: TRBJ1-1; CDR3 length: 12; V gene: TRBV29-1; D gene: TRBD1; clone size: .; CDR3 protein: CSVGNRGTEAFF; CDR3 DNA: TGCAGCGTTGGTAACAGGGGAACTGAAGCTTTCTTT
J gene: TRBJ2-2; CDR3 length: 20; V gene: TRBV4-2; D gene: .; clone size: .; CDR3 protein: CASSPKPTRVGPSNTGELFF; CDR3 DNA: TGTGCCAGCAGCCCGAAACCTACCCGAGTGGGGCCCTCGAACACCGGGGAGCTGTTTTTT
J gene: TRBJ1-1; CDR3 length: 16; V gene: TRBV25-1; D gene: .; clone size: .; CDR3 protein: CASSESGKGKYTEAFF; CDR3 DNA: TGTGCCAGCAGTGAATCAGGCAAGGGAAAATACACTGAAGCTTTCTTT
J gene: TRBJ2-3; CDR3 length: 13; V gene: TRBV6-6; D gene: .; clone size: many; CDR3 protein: CASRTPSTDTQYF; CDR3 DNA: TGTGCCAGCAGGACCCCTAGCACAGATACGCAGTATTTT
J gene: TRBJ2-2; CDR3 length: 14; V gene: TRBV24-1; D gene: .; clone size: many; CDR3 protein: CATRTGSNTGELFF; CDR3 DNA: TGTGCCACTAGGACTGGATCGAACACCGGGGAGCTGTTTTTT
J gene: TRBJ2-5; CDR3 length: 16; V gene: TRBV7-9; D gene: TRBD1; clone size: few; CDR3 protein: CASSLADRGQKETQYF; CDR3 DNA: TGTGCCAGCAGCTTAGCTGACAGGGGGCAAAAAGAGACCCAGTACTTC
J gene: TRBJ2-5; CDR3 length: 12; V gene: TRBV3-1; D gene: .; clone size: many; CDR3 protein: CACRDLQETQYF; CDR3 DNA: TGTGCCTGTCGGGACTTACAAGAGACCCAGTACTTC
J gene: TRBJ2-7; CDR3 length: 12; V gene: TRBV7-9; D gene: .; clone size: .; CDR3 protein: CASSLDGAEQYF; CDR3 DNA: TGTGCCAGCAGTTTGGACGGAGCCGAGCAGTACTTC
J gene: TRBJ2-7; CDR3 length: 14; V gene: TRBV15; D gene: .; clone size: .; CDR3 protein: CATSRDRGDYEQYF; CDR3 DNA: TGTGCCACCAGCAGAGATCGCGGGGACTACGAGCAGTACTTC
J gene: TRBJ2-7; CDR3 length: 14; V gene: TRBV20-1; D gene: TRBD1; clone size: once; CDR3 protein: CSASSVTGAREQYF; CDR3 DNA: TGCAGTGCTAGTTCGGTCACAGGGGCCCGCGAGCAGTACTTC
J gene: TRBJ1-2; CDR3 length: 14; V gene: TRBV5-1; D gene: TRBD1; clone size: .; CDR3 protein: CASSWDRENYGYTF; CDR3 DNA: TGCGCCAGCAGCTGGGACAGGGAAAACTATGGCTACACCTTC
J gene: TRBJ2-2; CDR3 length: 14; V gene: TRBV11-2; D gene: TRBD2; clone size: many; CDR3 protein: CASSIYSGTGELFF; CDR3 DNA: TGTGCCAGCAGCATCTATAGCGGGACTGGGGAGCTGTTTTTT
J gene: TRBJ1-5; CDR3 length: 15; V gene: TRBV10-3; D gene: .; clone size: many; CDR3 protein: CAISDAGAWYQPQHF; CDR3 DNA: TGTGCCATCAGTGATGCAGGGGCTTGGTATCAGCCCCAGCATTTT
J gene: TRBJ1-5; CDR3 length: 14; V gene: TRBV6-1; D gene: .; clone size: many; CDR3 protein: CASSEVPAGQPQHF; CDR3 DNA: TGTGCCAGCAGTGAAGTGCCTGCGGGTCAGCCCCAGCATTTT
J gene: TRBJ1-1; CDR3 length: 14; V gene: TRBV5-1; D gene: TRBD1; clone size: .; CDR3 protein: CASSLGTGDTEAFF; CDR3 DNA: TGCGCCAGCAGCTTAGGGACAGGGGACACTGAAGCTTTCTTT
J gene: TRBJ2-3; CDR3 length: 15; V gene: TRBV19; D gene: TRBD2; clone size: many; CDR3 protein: CATRSVAGGADTQYF; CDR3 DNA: TGTGCCACCAGATCAGTAGCGGGGGGGGCAGATACGCAGTATTTT
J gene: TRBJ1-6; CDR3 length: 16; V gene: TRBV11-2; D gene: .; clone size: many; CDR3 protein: CASSANSQGRNSPLHF; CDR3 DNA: TGTGCCAGCAGCGCCAACTCGCAGGGCCGCAATTCACCCCTCCACTTT
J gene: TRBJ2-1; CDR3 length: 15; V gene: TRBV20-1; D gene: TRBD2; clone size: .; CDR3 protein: CSARETGTTAQVGFF; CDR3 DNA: TGCAGTGCTAGAGAGACCGGGACTACCGCACAGGTTGGGTTCTTC
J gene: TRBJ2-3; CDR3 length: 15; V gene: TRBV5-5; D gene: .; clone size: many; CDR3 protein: CASSYWTAETDTQYF; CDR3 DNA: TGTGCCAGCAGCTACTGGACAGCAGAAACAGATACGCAGTATTTT
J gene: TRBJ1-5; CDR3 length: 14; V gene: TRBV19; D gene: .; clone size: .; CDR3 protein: CASSYWLGDQPQHF; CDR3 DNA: TGTGCCAGTAGTTATTGGTTGGGGGACCAGCCCCAGCATTTT
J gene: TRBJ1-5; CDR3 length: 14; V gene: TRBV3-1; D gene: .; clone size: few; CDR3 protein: CASSPGRYNQPQHF; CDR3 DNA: TGTGCCAGCAGCCCGGGACGTTACAATCAGCCCCAGCATTTT
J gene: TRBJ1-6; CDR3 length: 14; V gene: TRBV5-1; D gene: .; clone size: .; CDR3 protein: CASSLRGSESPPHF; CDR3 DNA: TGCGCCAGCAGCTTGCGGGGGTCAGAGTCACCCCCCCACTTT
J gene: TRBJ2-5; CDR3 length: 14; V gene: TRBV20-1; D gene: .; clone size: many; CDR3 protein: CSARRPATQETQYF; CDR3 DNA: TGCAGTGCTAGGCGGCCGGCTACTCAAGAGACCCAGTACTTC
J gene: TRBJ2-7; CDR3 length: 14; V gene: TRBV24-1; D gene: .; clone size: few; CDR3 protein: CATSDGTAAYEQYF; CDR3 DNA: TGTGCCACCAGTGACGGGACCGCAGCCTACGAGCAGTACTTC
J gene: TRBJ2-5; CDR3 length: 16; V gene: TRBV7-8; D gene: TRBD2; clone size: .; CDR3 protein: CASTPRGEGYQETQYF; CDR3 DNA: TGTGCCAGCACCCCCCGGGGGGAGGGGTACCAAGAGACCCAGTACTTC
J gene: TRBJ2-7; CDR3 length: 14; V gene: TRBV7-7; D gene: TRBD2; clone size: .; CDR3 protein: CASTDSGSPYEQYF; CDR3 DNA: TGTGCCAGTACCGATAGCGGGAGTCCCTACGAGCAGTACTTC
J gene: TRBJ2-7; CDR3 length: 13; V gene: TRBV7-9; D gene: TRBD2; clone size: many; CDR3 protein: CASSSAGAYEQYF; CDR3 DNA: TGTGCCAGCAGCTCCGCGGGGGCCTACGAGCAGTACTTC
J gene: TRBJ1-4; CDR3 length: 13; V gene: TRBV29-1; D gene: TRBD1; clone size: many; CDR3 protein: CGGQRATNEKLFF; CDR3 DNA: TGCGGGGGACAGAGAGCAACTAATGAAAAACTGTTTTTT
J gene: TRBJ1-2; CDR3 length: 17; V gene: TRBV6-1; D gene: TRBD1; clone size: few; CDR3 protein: CASRAHPGQGTPWGYTF; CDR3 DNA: TGTGCCAGCAGGGCCCACCCGGGACAGGGGACCCCTTGGGGCTACACCTTC
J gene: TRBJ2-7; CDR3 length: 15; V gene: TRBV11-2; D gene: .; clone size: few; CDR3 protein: CASSLEGRGSYEQYF; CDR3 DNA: TGTGCCAGCAGCTTAGAGGGCAGGGGATCCTACGAGCAGTACTTC
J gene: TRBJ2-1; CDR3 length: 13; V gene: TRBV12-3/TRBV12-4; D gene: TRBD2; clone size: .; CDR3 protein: CATQRDRDNEQFF; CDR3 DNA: TGTGCCACCCAGCGGGATCGGGACAATGAGCAGTTCTTC
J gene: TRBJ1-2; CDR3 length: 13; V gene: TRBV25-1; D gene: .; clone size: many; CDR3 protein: CASSEAPRNGYTF; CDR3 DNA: TGTGCCAGCAGTGAAGCCCCGAGAAATGGCTACACCTTC
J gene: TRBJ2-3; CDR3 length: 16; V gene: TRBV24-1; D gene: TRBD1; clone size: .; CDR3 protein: CATSDSPDRSTDTQYF; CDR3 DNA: TGTGCCACCAGTGATTCCCCGGACAGGAGCACAGATACGCAGTATTTT
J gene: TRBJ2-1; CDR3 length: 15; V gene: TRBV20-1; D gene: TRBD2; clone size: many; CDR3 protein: CSARESGGHYNEQFF; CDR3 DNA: TGCAGTGCTAGAGAATCGGGGGGGCACTACAATGAGCAGTTCTTC
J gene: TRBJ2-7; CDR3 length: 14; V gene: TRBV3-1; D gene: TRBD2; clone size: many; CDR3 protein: CASSQGGGASEQYF; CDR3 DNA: TGTGCCAGCAGCCAAGGCGGGGGGGCCTCCGAGCAGTACTTC
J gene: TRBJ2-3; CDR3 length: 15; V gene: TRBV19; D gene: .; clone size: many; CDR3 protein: CASSVGPAGADTQYF; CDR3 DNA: TGTGCCAGTAGTGTGGGACCGGCCGGGGCAGATACGCAGTATTTT
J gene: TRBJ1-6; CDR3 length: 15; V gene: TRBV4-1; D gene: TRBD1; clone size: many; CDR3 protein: CASSQGDRTNSPLHF; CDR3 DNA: TGCGCCAGCAGCCAGGGGGACAGGACCAATTCACCCCTCCACTTT